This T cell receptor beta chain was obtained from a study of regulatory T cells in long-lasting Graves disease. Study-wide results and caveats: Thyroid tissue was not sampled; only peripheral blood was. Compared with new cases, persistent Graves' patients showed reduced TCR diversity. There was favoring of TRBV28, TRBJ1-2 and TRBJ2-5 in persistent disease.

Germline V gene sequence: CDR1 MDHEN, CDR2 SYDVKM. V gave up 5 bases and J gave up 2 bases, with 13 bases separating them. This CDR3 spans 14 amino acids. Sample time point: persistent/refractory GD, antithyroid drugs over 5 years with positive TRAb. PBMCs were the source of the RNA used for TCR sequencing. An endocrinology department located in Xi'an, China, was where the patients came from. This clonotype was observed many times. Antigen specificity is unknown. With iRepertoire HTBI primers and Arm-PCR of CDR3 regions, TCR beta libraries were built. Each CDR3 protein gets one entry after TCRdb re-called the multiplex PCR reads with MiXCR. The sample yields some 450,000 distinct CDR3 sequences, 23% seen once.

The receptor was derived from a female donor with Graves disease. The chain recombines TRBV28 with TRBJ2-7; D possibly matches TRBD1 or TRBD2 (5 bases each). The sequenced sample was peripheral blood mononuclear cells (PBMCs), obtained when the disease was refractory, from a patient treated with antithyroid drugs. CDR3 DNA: TGTGCCAGCAGTCTATCCGGGACCCCCTACGAGCAGTACTTC. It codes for CASSLSGTPYEQYF.